This is a list of T cell receptor beta chains from one sample in a study of blood T cell repertoires in COVID-19. Sequencing used immunoSEQ multiplex PCR; TCRdb keeps in-frame clones, though not all of them. In the table there are 300,000 to 350,000 clones, 80% to 90% of which are singletons. What was sequenced was PBMCs or T cells enriched from blood (not recorded which). The receptors were sampled from a man aged 25 to 40 who had recovered from COVID-19. CDR3s leave out the opening cysteine and the closing phenylalanine or tryptophan.

v_gene	j_gene	CDR3aa
TRBV7-2	TRBJ2-2	ASSLAHRTGELF
TRBV19	TRBJ2-5	ASSIVGQQETQY
TRBV3-1/TRBV3-2	TRBJ2-7	ASSRRHNEQY
TRBV5-4	TRBJ2-3	ASSSPGQGTDTQY
TRBV7-3	TRBJ1-1	ASSSRQGLMNTEAF
TRBV2	TRBJ2-3	ASTLSGGPTDTQY
TRBV19	TRBJ1-2	ASSINKNYGYT
TRBV9	TRBJ2-7	ASSARDRGPYEQY
TRBV9	TRBJ1-1	ASSVGTSNTEAF
TRBV4-1	TRBJ1-4	ASSRGQLNEKLF
TRBV28	TRBJ2-7	ASNGGRSYEQY
TRBV27	TRBJ1-1	ASSLPKQGGGTEAF
TRBV6-5	TRBJ1-3	ASSQALGEIAIY
TRBV29-1	TRBJ2-5	STTGVGQETQY
TRBV12-3/TRBV12-4	TRBJ1-1	ASSLTPGSEAF
TRBV10-3	TRBJ2-1	AISGTAGGQYNEQF
TRBV11-2	TRBJ2-7	ASSLVASGGAYYEQY
TRBV5-6	TRBJ1-5	ASSELRFRDQPQH
TRBV7-3	TRBJ1-1	ASSSTALNTEAF
TRBV9	TRBJ2-7	ASTPDGYPGEQY
TRBV27	TRBJ1-2	ASSLQTGLDGYT
TRBV4-1	TRBJ2-5	ASSQWTGGGETQY
TRBV7-9	TRBJ1-4	ASSLGGVNEKLF
TRBV5-4	TRBJ1-2	ASSPVPGQGKDGYT
TRBV28	TRBJ1-5	ASNNRFNQPQH
TRBV12-3/TRBV12-4	TRBJ1-2	ASSFPGDYGYT
TRBV5-6	TRBJ1-6	ASSSLLTGSSPLH
TRBV6-5	TRBJ2-7	ASSYGEEQY
TRBV19	TRBJ1-3	ASSTLTGAVGNTIY
TRBV30	TRBJ1-2	AWSVGGKLGGYT
TRBV4-1	TRBJ2-7	ASSQDFSGPYEQY
TRBV10-3	TRBJ1-1	AISGGPTGYSEAF
TRBV5-1	TRBJ1-2	ASSRGWNYGYT
TRBV24-1	TRBJ2-1	ATSDPGTSGGARMDEQF
TRBV4-1	TRBJ1-2	ASSPQRTVLFYGYT
TRBV10-3	TRBJ1-1	AINKQGVNTEAF
TRBV3-1/TRBV3-2	TRBJ2-7	ASRRTGDSYEQY
TRBV11-2	TRBJ2-1	ASLSYRAGGPRVINEQF
TRBV3-1/TRBV3-2	TRBJ2-1	ASSPGTSGYNEQF
TRBV5-1	TRBJ2-3	ASSLEAGGGADTQY
TRBV9	TRBJ1-6	ASSVGSLNSPLH
TRBV3-1/TRBV3-2	TRBJ2-1	ASSQDWRAQTLNFYNEQF
TRBV7-8	TRBJ1-1	ASSLLQGEAF
TRBV4-2	TRBJ1-1	ASSQGVQGYTEAF
TRBV15	TRBJ1-3	ATSRDWRTAGNTIY
TRBV5-4	TRBJ1-4	ASSLEQDNEKLF
TRBV13	TRBJ2-7	ASSPAGTGPYEQY
TRBV9	TRBJ1-2	ASSVGQGGNYGYT
TRBV30	TRBJ2-7	AWTIDRGYEQY
TRBV7-3	TRBJ1-2	ASSSRGQGFIYT
TRBV2	TRBJ2-7	ASSESGTGGEQY
TRBV19	TRBJ1-2	ASSIGTGGYYGYT
TRBV5-1	TRBJ2-5	ASSPGGAEETQY
TRBV5-4	TRBJ2-5	ASSLEHRGLETQY